This T cell receptor beta chain stems from a study of esophageal squamous cell carcinoma under preoperative chemotherapy. TCRdb reprocessed the PCR reads with MiXCR, giving one entry per CDR3 protein. There are some 16,000 distinct CDR3 sequences in the sample; more than 50% occur only once, and over 40% lies in the top ten. As regards this clonotype: No antigen is known for it.

The study, taken as a whole, reports: Tumor-infiltrating lymphocytes showed no significant post-chemotherapy TCR diversity increase, unlike peripheral T cells. After paclitaxel-nedaplatin, abundant clones were more likely to contract than amplify.

Time point reported: before preoperative PTX-NDP chemotherapy. Before surgery, patients were given preoperative paclitaxel-nedaplatin chemotherapy. The CDR3 consists of 13 residues. Germline V CDR1 and CDR2: MNHNS, SASEGT. This sequence joins TRBV6-1 and TRBJ2-4, with D maybe TRBD1 (5 bases). The end of the DNA aligns better with TRBJ2-1, so the J call may be wrong. The sample was acquired from a patient given preoperative chemotherapy. This receptor was obtained from a human donor with esophageal squamous cell carcinoma. The donor label of this sample is uncertain. CDR3 protein: CASGWGRKNIQFF. CDR3 in DNA: TGTGCCAGCGGGTGGGGCAGAAAAAACATTCAGTTCTTC.